A single sample is the source of the 10 T cell receptor beta chains below, sequenced in a study of OX40 agonist ivuxolimab in advanced cancers. Measured with immunoSEQ multiplex PCR; TCRdb has only the in-frame clones, and not every one. The table shows nearly 9,000 clones, with about 87% occurring only once. This material consisted of CD4+ or CD8+ T cells sorted from blood, taken in a trial of the OX40 agonist ivuxolimab. These receptors originate from an adult with an advanced solid tumor such as melanoma, head and neck, liver or kidney cancer.

This clone was detected only once. This chain connects TRBV7-6 to TRBJ2-7; 7 nucleotides match TRBD1. This CDR3 is built from 14 residues. V shed 5 bases and J 5 bases; nucleotides not matched to a gene: 9. CDR1 SGHVS and CDR2 FNYEAQ come from the germline V gene. For the CDR3, the DNA is TGTGCCAGCAGCCAGTACACAGGGGTAGACGAGCAGTACTTC. This codes for CASSQYTGVDEQYF.

The J gene is TRBJ2-7, the V gene TRBV15; D unclear. V gave up 5 bases and J gave up 3 bases, with 8 bases separating them. Germline V CDR1 and CDR2: LNHNV, YYDKDF (reference sequence). This CDR3 is built from 12 residues. The CDR3 loop is CATSEDFYEQYF. CDR3 bases: TGTGCCACCAGCGAAGACTTCTACGAGCAGTACTTC.

This clone was detected a few times. The chain combines TRBV9 with TRBJ2-1; D not resolved. V was pared by 4 bases and J by 7 bases, with 12 bases between. Germline assignment: CDR1 SGDLS and CDR2 YYNGEE. The CDR3 contains 13 residues. Here the CDR3 DNA reads TGTGCCAGCAGCCCCCCCCCTAGAAATGAGCAGTTCTTC. Translating it yields CASSPPPRNEQFF.

The chain has TRBV6-5 and TRBJ1-1, with D maybe TRBD1 (5 bases). This CDR3 has 15 amino acids. The V gene lost 7 bases and the J gene lost 0 bases, with 15 bases spanning the gap. Germline CDR1 reads MNHEY; CDR2 reads SVGAGI. The chain's CDR3 is CASIRALGVNTEAFF. The CDR3 region has the DNA TGTGCCAGCATCAGGGCCCTCGGCGTGAACACTGAAGCTTTCTTT.

The chain combines TRBV5-1 with TRBJ1-6; the match to TRBD1 covers 7 bases. Germline CDR1 is SGHRS and CDR2 is YFSETQ. This CDR3 is built from 15 residues. V gave up 4 bases and J gave up 8 bases; unmatched junction bases: 9. CDR3 sequence: CASSIEGAWDSPLHF. For the CDR3, the DNA is TGCGCCAGCAGCATTGAGGGGGCGTGGGATTCACCCCTCCACTTT.

This chain connects TRBV7-9 to TRBJ2-3, with 7 nucleotides matching TRBD1. Looked up from germline, CDR1 is SEHNR and CDR2 is FQNEAQ (reference sequence). V shed 8 bases, J shed 4 bases, and the junction held 15 bases outside the gene matches. The CDR3 covers 16 residues. Here the CDR3 DNA reads TGTGCCAGCGAAGAGACCGGGGCAGGGGGTTCAGATACGCAGTATTTT. This sequence encodes CASEETGAGGSDTQYF.

This chain joins TRBV19 and TRBJ1-5; 10 bases match TRBD1. V gave up 6 bases and J gave up 9 bases; unmatched junction bases: 8. From germline, CDR1 is LNHDA and CDR2 SQIVND (reference sequence). The CDR3 has 14 amino acids. The CDR3 region has the DNA TGTGCCAGTAGGCCCGGGACAGGGGTCCTGCCCCAGCATTTT. It specifies CASRPGTGVLPQHF. The full variable domain, its missing parts supplied by reference TRBV19 and TRBJ1-5, is DGGITQSPKYLFRKEGQNVTLSCEQNLNHDAMYWYRQDPGQGLRLIYYSQIVNDFQKGDIAEGYSVSREKKESFPLTVTSAQKNPTAFYLCASRPGTGVLPQHFGDGTRLSIL.

This CDR3 reads CASSLAVETQYF. The CDR3 coding sequence is TGTGCCAGCAGCTTGGCCGTTGAGACCCAGTACTTC. The rearrangement joins TRBV5-5 to TRBJ2-5; D unclear. CDR1 and CDR2 from the germline V gene are SGHKS and YYEKEE (reference sequence). The CDR3 runs to 12 residues. V lost 0 bases and J lost 5, with 5 bases in between.

In its sample, this clone was seen a few times. J is TRBJ2-1 and V is TRBV4-3, with 11 bases fitting TRBD2. The germline CDR1 and CDR2 sequences are LGHNA and YSLEER. The CDR3 totals 15 residues. V trimming: 4 bases; J trimming: 4 bases; junction bases outside the gene matches: 3. CDR3 sequence reads: CASSPGTSGYNEQFF. The DNA for the CDR3 is TGCGCCAGCAGCCCAGGGACTAGCGGTTACAATGAGCAGTTCTTC.

V and J are TRBV6-1 and TRBJ1-5; 7 bases are shared with TRBD1. The CDR3 is 15 residues long. The V gene's germline CDR1 is MNHNS and CDR2 SASEGT. Trimming at V came to 0 bases and at J to 4 bases, leaving 3 bases not matched to a gene. The CDR3 coding sequence is TGTGCCAGCAGTGAAGCACAGGGGCGTAATCAGCCCCAGCATTTT. Translation gives CASSEAQGRNQPQHF.